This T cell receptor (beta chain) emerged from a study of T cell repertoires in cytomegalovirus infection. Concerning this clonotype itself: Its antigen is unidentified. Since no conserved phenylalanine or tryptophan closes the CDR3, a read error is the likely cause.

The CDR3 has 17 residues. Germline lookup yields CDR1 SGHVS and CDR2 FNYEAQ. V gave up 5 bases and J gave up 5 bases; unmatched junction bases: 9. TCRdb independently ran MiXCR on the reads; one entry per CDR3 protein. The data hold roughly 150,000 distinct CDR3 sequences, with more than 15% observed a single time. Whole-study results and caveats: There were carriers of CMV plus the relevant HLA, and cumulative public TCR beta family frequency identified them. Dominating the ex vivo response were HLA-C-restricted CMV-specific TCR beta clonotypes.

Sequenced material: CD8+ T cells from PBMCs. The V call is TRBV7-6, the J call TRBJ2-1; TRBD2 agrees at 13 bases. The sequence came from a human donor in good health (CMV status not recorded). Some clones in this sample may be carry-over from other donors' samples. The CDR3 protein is CASSTRTSGGPNNEQFS. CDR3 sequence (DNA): TGTGCCAGCAGCACCCGGACTAGCGGGGGCCCAAACAATGAGCAGTTCTCC.